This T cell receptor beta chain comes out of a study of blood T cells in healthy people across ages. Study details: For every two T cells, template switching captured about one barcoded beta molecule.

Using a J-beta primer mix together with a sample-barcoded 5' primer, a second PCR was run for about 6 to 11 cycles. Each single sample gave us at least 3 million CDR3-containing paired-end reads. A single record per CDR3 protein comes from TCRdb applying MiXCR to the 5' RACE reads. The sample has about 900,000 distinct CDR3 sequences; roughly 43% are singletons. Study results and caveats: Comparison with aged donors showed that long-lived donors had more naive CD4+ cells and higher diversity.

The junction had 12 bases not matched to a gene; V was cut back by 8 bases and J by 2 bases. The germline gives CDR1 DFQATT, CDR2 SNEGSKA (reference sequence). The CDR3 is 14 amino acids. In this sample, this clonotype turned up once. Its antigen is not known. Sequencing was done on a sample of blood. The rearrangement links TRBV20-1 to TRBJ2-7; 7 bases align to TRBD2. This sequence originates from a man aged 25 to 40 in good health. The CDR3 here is CSSTPGLSTYEQYF. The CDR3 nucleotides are TGCAGTTCGACCCCGGGACTATCCACCTACGAGCAGTACTTC.